The rows below give T cell receptor beta chains drawn from one sample of a study of cytomegalovirus exposure and HLA in healthy donors. Clones were sequenced by immunoSEQ multiplex PCR, and TCRdb holds only the in-frame ones, with some missing. The sample lists some 160,000 clones, roughly 80% occurring once. Sequencing was performed on PBMCs. These receptors were obtained from a man aged 50 to 60 in good health and CMV-seropositive. Each CDR3 is given with its conserved first and last residue. The D gene is left open where the match is weak. Clone size is given for some rows only: seen once, a few or many times, or a class if the clone is expanded.

NA	NA	TRBJ1-2	TRBV5-1	TGCGCCAGCAGCGAACAGGGTAGCGATGGCTACACCTTC	CASSEQGSDGYTF
NA	NA	TRBJ2-3	TRBV29-1	TGCAGCGTTGAATATGGGGCGAGGGGGGATACGCAGTATTTT	CSVEYGARGDTQYF
TRBD1	NA	TRBJ2-1	TRBV6-5	TGTGCCAGCAGCCGGACAGGGGATTCCCCCAATGAGCAGTTCTTC	CASSRTGDSPNEQFF
TRBD1	NA	TRBJ1-2	TRBV9	TGTGCCAGCAGCGTAGTGGAGACAGGGGGCTATGGCTACACCTTC	CASSVVETGGYGYTF
NA	once	TRBJ2-7	TRBV18	TGTGCCAGCTCCCCCTCCCCGGGGGAAGCGGAGCAGTACTTC	CASSPSPGEAEQYF
NA	NA	TRBJ2-2	TRBV11-3	TGTGCCAGCAGCTTTTCCGGGGACGGGGAGCTGTTTTTT	CASSFSGDGELFF
NA	NA	TRBJ1-5	TRBV4-2	TGTGCCAGCAGCCATCGGGGGAATCAGCCCCAGCATTTT	CASSHRGNQPQHF
NA	NA	TRBJ1-6	TRBV10-3	TGTGCCATCAGTGAAAGGCAGGGGAATTCACCCCTCCACTTT	CAISERQGNSPLHF
TRBD2	NA	TRBJ2-3	TRBV28	TGTGCCAGCAGTTTAAGCGGGAGTTCAGATACGCAGTATTTT	CASSLSGSSDTQYF
TRBD2	NA	TRBJ2-7	TRBV10-3	TGTGCCATCACGGCTAGCGGGAGCTACGAGCAGTACTTC	CAITASGSYEQYF
TRBD1	NA	TRBJ2-7	TRBV7-2	TGTGCCAGCAGCCTCCGGACAGGGGAGTCCTCCTACGAGCAGTACTTC	CASSLRTGESSYEQYF
NA	NA	TRBJ2-1	TRBV19	TGTGCCAGTAGTATCCCGACAGGACTCCTGAATGAGCAGTTCTTC	CASSIPTGLLNEQFF
NA	NA	TRBJ2-1	TRBV28	TGTGCCAGCAGTTCCCTATGGGGACTCGACTACAATGAGCAGTTCTTC	CASSSLWGLDYNEQFF
NA	NA	TRBJ2-1	TRBV5-1	TGCGCCAGCAGTCGTTCAGTCCCTCCAAACAATGAGCAGTTCTTC	CASSRSVPPNNEQFF
TRBD1	once	TRBJ1-1	TRBV2	TGTGCCAGCAGTGAAACCCGGGACAGCGAAGCTTTCTTT	CASSETRDSEAFF
TRBD1	few	TRBJ2-3	TRBV9	TGTGCCAGCAGCGCCTACGGACAGGGGGAAAATACGCAGTATTTT	CASSAYGQGENTQYF
NA	NA	TRBJ2-1	TRBV5-1	TGCGCCAGCAGCTTGGGGCTTTTCAATGAGCAGTTCTTC	CASSLGLFNEQFF
TRBD2	NA	TRBJ2-7	TRBV28	TGTGCCAGCAGTCTGGGACTAGGCTACGAGCAGTACTTC	CASSLGLGYEQYF
TRBD1	once	TRBJ2-2	TRBV5-1	TGCGCCAGCAGCCGGGGACAGGGGACGGCCGGGGAGCTGTTTTTT	CASSRGQGTAGELFF
NA	NA	TRBJ1-1	TRBV6-5	TGTGCCAGCAGTTTCCACTACAGCGGGGGCGGAACTGAAGCTTTCTTT	CASSFHYSGGGTEAFF
NA	NA	TRBJ2-5	TRBV10-2	TGCGCCAGCAGTGAGAGAGTGGAGACCCAGTACTTC	CASSERVETQYF
NA	NA	TRBJ1-5	TRBV5-6	TGTGCCAGCAGCTTGGGCGGACAGTATCAGCCCCAGCATTTT	CASSLGGQYQPQHF
NA	NA	TRBJ1-2	TRBV5-6	TGTGCCAGCAGCTTCAGGGGCCAAAACTATGGCTACACCTTC	CASSFRGQNYGYTF
NA	NA	TRBJ1-1	TRBV11-2	TGTGCCAGCAGCAGGGGGGGGGCCGGTGACACTGAAGCTTTCTTT	CASSRGGAGDTEAFF
TRBD2	NA	TRBJ2-1	TRBV19	TGTGCCAGTAGTATACTTCGGACTAGCAATGAGCAGTTCTTC	CASSILRTSNEQFF
NA	NA	TRBJ1-2	TRBV19	TGTGCCAGTAGCCCTTTCGGGGGCTATGGCTACACCTTC	CASSPFGGYGYTF
TRBD1	NA	TRBJ1-1	TRBV4-1	TGCGCCAGCAGCTTTGACAGGGCGGCGAACACTGAAGCTTTCTTT	CASSFDRAANTEAFF
NA	few	TRBJ1-2	TRBV7-9	TGTGCCAGCAGTTGGACAGATCAGTACTATGGCTACACCTTC	CASSWTDQYYGYTF
NA	once	TRBJ2-1	TRBV5-1	TGCGCCAGCAGCCAATACAATGAGCAGTTCTTC	CASSQYNEQFF
NA	few	TRBJ1-5	TRBV28	TGTGCCAGCAGCCTTAATCAGCCCCAGCATTTT	CASSLNQPQHF
NA	NA	TRBJ1-4	TRBV7-9	TGTGCCAGCAGCTTATCCCAGGCGATTAATGAAAAACTGTTTTTT	CASSLSQAINEKLFF
NA	NA	TRBJ1-3	TRBV7-8	TGTGCCAGCAGCCCGATTAGCTCTGGAAACACCATATATTTT	CASSPISSGNTIYF
TRBD1	NA	TRBJ1-2	TRBV9	TGTGCCAGCAGCGAGGGGGACAGGGGGGCCCCCTTCTATGGCTACACCTTC	CASSEGDRGAPFYGYTF
TRBD1	few	TRBJ1-2	TRBV6-1	TGTGCCAGCAGTGAAGGGACAGGGGTCGGAGGCTACACCTTC	CASSEGTGVGGYTF
NA	NA	TRBJ2-2	TRBV11-2	TGTGCCAGCAGCTTACAAGACAGCCGAACCGGGGAGCTGTTTTTT	CASSLQDSRTGELFF
TRBD2	NA	TRBJ2-5	TRBV2	TGTGCCAGCAGTGTACTAGCGGGAGAGGTGGAGACCCAGTACTTC	CASSVLAGEVETQYF
TRBD2	NA	TRBJ2-7	TRBV7-2	TGTGCCAGCAGCTTCGATAGCGGGAGTTACGAGCAGTACTTC	CASSFDSGSYEQYF
NA	NA	TRBJ2-3	TRBV19	TGTGCCAGTAGTATACCCGGTCGGGGCACAGATACGCAGTATTTT	CASSIPGRGTDTQYF
TRBD1	NA	TRBJ1-5	TRBV6-6	TGTGCCAGCAGTCAAGGGGGCAACGGCAATCAGCCCCAGCATTTT	CASSQGGNGNQPQHF
NA	NA	TRBJ2-7	TRBV2	TGTGCCAGCAGTCGGCTAGCTCACGAGCAGTACTTC	CASSRLAHEQYF
NA	NA	TRBJ2-5	TRBV11-2	TGTGCCAGCAGACATCAGGGCGGTTTGGGGTCTCAAGAGACCCAGTACTTC	CASRHQGGLGSQETQYF
TRBD2	NA	TRBJ2-2	TRBV2	TGTGCCAGCAGTTTTCTAGCGGGGAGTGGCGGGGAGCTGTTTTTT	CASSFLAGSGGELFF
NA	NA	TRBJ2-2	TRBV14	TGTGCCAGCAGCCACCACAGCCTTAGTCTTAACACCGGGGAGCTGTTTTTT	CASSHHSLSLNTGELFF
NA	NA	TRBJ1-5	TRBV7-2	TGTGCCAGCAGCTTACAGGGTAATCAGCCCCAGCATTTT	CASSLQGNQPQHF
TRBD1	NA	TRBJ1-5	TRBV28	TGTGCCAGCAGACAGGGGGGAGATAGCAATCAGCCCCAGCATTTT	CASRQGGDSNQPQHF
TRBD1	NA	TRBJ2-3	TRBV25-1	TGTGCCAGCAGTGGACGGACAGGGAGGATCTCGGCGCAGTATTTT	CASSGRTGRISAQYF
NA	NA	TRBJ1-2	TRBV19	TGTGCCAGTAGTTACGACACTTCTGGCTATGGCTACACCTTC	CASSYDTSGYGYTF
TRBD1	NA	TRBJ1-1	TRBV14	TGTGCCAGCAGCCAATCGGACAGGGGAAACACTGAAGCTTTCTTT	CASSQSDRGNTEAFF
NA	NA	TRBJ2-1	TRBV28	TGTGCCAGCAGTTTATCCGGGGGAATCTCCTACAATGAGCAGTTCTTC	CASSLSGGISYNEQFF
TRBD2	NA	TRBJ2-7	TRBV11-2	TGTGCCAGCAGCCGGTCGACTAGCGGGAGTGCTTCCTACGAGCAGTACTTC	CASSRSTSGSASYEQYF
NA	NA	TRBJ2-1	TRBV19	TGTGCCAGTAGTATAGGGCGGAGCTCCTACAATGAGCAGTTCTTC	CASSIGRSSYNEQFF
TRBD2	few	TRBJ2-5	TRBV5-4	TGTGCCAGCAGCACTCCCGGGGGGGCCCTAGAGACCCAGTACTTC	CASSTPGGALETQYF
TRBD1	NA	TRBJ1-2	TRBV11-2	TGTGCCAGCAGACTAGGACAGGATAGATATGGCTACACCTTC	CASRLGQDRYGYTF
NA	NA	TRBJ2-7	TRBV7-9	TGTGCCAGCAGCTTCACGGGGAACCTAGGGGAGCAGTACTTC	CASSFTGNLGEQYF